Shown below are 17 T cell receptor beta chains from a single sample sequenced in a study of T cells in Graves' hyperthyroidism and ophthalmopathy. Researchers took RNA transcripts and amplified the TCR beta CDR3 regions from them. Researchers ran a first-round RT-PCR on the TCR CDR3 using the HTBI primer set. Via MiXCR, TCRdb re-called the multiplex PCR reads, giving one row per CDR3 protein. The sample includes 330,000 or so distinct CDR3 sequences, about a sixth of them seen just once. The sequenced sample consisted of blood. These receptors originate from a woman aged 40 to 50 with Graves' ophthalmopathy.

The chain is built from TRBV6-1 and TRBJ1-2; 7 bases fit TRBD1. The trim removed 0 bases at V and 8 bases at J, leaving 3 bases unmatched. The CDR3 is 13 residues long. In germline, CDR1 is MNHNS, CDR2 SASEGT. CDR3 sequence: CASSEAGQYGYTF. CDR3 bases: TGTGCCAGCAGTGAAGCGGGACAGTACGGCTACACCTTC.

The table lists this clonotype with a few counts. The gene calls are TRBV18 and TRBJ2-2; TRBD2 matches 13 bases. CDR1 is KGHSH and CDR2 is LQKENI in the germline V gene. The CDR3 extends over 18 amino acids. The V and J ends lost 1 base and 4 bases, in that order; junction bases with no gene match: 6. The DNA for the CDR3 is TGTGCCAGCTCACCACAAGGACTAGCGGGAGTTACCACCGGGGAGCTGTTTTTT. As protein: CASSPQGLAGVTTGELFF.

The CDR3 reads CAWTALRNTEAFF. The CDR3 DNA follows: TGTGCCTGGACCGCCCTGAGGAACACTGAAGCTTTCTTT. This chain uses TRBV30 with TRBJ1-1; D not certain. Trimming took 4 bases from V and 1 from J, leaving 10 bases between them. CDR3 size: 13 residues. CDR1 GTSNPN and CDR2 SVGIG come from the germline V gene (reference sequence).

This clonotype has ten or more counts. The chain joins TRBV29-1 to TRBJ2-7; tentative D call: TRBD1 (6 bases). The V gene lost 6 bases and the J gene lost 3 bases, with 12 bases spanning the gap. Germline V gene data show CDR1 as SQVTM and CDR2 as ANQGSEA. This CDR3 is built from 12 residues. The CDR3 region is CSVVTGNYEQYF. In DNA form, the CDR3 reads TGCAGCGTCGTGACAGGTAACTACGAGCAGTACTTC.

The chain uses TRBV5-4 and TRBJ1-6, with D perhaps TRBD1 (5 bases). Per the germline V gene, CDR1 is SGHNT and CDR2 is YYREEE (reference sequence). The CDR3 is made up of 16 amino acids. The V gene lost 0 bases and the J gene lost 9 bases, with 16 bases spanning the gap. The CDR3 sequence: CASSLGSARDSSPLHF. The CDR3 DNA follows: TGTGCCAGCAGCTTGGGTTCGGCCAGGGATTCTTCACCCCTCCACTTT.

This clonotype was detected ten times or more. The genes are TRBV19 and TRBJ2-5; D is unclear. Per the germline V gene, CDR1 is LNHDA and CDR2 is SQIVND (reference sequence). The CDR3 is 13 amino acids. V lost 7 bases to trimming and J lost 5 bases, with 14 bases between them. For the CDR3, the DNA is TGTGCCAGTACCTCTGACCGCTCGGAGACCCAGTACTTC. Its translation: CASTSDRSETQYF.

This clonotype was recorded at least ten times. The V and J genes are TRBV2 and TRBJ1-4; a possible D gene is TRBD1 (5 bases). CDR3 length equals 13 residues. V was pared by 4 bases and J by 5 bases, with 8 bases between. Per germline, CDR1 SNHLY and CDR2 FYNNEI. The CDR3 DNA sequence: TGTGCCAGCAGTGTGACAGTAAATGAAAAACTGTTTTTT. Protein product: CASSVTVNEKLFF. The full variable domain, in which reference TRBV2 and TRBJ1-4 provide the parts outside the CDR3, is EPEVTQTPSHQVTQMGQEVILRCVPISNHLYFYWYRQILGQKVEFLVSFYNNEISEKSEIFDDQFSVERPDGSNFTLKIRSTKLEDSAMYFCASSVTVNEKLFFGSGTQLSVL.

This clonotype was seen ten or more times. This chain connects TRBV6-5 to TRBJ2-7, with D unresolved. Germline values: CDR1 MNHEY, CDR2 SVGAGI. The CDR3 has 14 residues. Trimming took off 4 bases at V and 2 bases at J, with 12 bases between the two ends. The CDR3 DNA reads TGTGCCAGCAGTTTCGGGCCCCCTGCCTACGAGCAGTACTTC. Protein product: CASSFGPPAYEQYF.

Many counts were recorded for this clonotype. V is TRBV5-6 and J is TRBJ2-2; maybe TRBD1 (5 bases). There are 15 residues in the CDR3. V was clipped by 2 bases and J by 7 bases, with 15 bases between them. Germline V CDR1 and CDR2: SGHDT, YYEEEE. Here the CDR3 reads CASSFSRQGNGELFF. The CDR3 DNA reads TGTGCCAGCAGCTTCTCCCGGCAGGGTAACGGGGAGCTGTTTTTT.

There are many counts of this clonotype. The chain couples TRBV19 to TRBJ1-2; 11 bases fit TRBD1. Losses at the gene ends were 9 bases for V and 5 bases for J; bases not matched to a gene: 5. Germline V gene data show CDR1 as LNHDA and CDR2 as SQIVND (reference sequence). CDR3 length: 13 residues. The CDR3 DNA reads as TGTGCCAGCCGGGACAGGGGGACATATGGCTACACCTTC. As protein: CASRDRGTYGYTF.

This chain links TRBV28 with TRBJ1-2; no clear D. This CDR3 spans 10 amino acids. Germline assignment: CDR1 MDHEN and CDR2 SYDVKM. V shed 5 bases and J shed 8 bases, with 6 bases lying between them. The CDR3 spells CASSNIGYTF. For the CDR3, the DNA is TGTGCCAGCAGTAATATAGGCTACACCTTC.

This chain links TRBV9 with TRBJ1-2, with no clear D. Looked up from germline, CDR1 is SGDLS and CDR2 is YYNGEE. The CDR3 runs to 14 residues. Trimming pared 0 bases from V and 6 bases from J, leaving 12 bases between. The CDR3 nucleotides read TGTGCCAGCAGCGTAGGGGTGGAACCGCATGGCTACACCTTC. Its protein product is CASSVGVEPHGYTF.

This clonotype appeared many times. This chain links TRBV14 with TRBJ1-3, with TRBD1 matching 8 bases. The CDR3 is made up of 15 amino acids. Germline CDR1 and CDR2: SGHDN and FVKESK. V shed 0 bases, J shed 2 bases, and the junction held 0 bases outside the gene matches. CDR3 amino acids: CASSQEQGAGNTIYF. CDR3 nucleotides: TGTGCCAGCAGCCAAGAACAGGGGGCTGGAAACACCATATATTTT.

This clonotype has at least ten counts. The chain couples TRBV6-5 to TRBJ2-2; TRBD2 is a possible D gene (5 bases). Trimming took 2 bases from V and 5 from J, leaving 12 bases between them. The CDR3 runs 15 residues. Germline V lookup: CDR1 MNHEY, CDR2 SVGAGI. The CDR3 loop is CASSYPATSTGELFF. The CDR3 DNA is TGTGCCAGCAGTTACCCCGCCACTAGTACCGGGGAGCTGTTTTTT.

This clonotype was found many times. The CDR3 protein is CASSSIGTGTGSDGYTF. CDR3 DNA: TGTGCCAGCAGCTCCATCGGGACAGGGACTGGGTCTGATGGCTACACCTTC. V usage is TRBV7-2 and J usage is TRBJ1-2; TRBD1 agrees at 9 bases. V lost 4 bases, J lost 6 bases, and 15 bases stayed unmatched. The length of the CDR3 is 17 residues. Per the germline V gene, CDR1 is SGHTA and CDR2 is FQGNSA.

This clonotype was picked up a small number of times. The chain couples TRBV18 to TRBJ1-5, with no clear D. The CDR3 is 15 amino acids. CDR1 is KGHSH, CDR2 LQKENI, per germline. Trimming took 3 bases from V and 6 from J, leaving 15 bases between them. CDR3 in DNA: TGTGCCAGCTCACCCGAGGGAAGACGTAGTCAGCCCCAGCATTTT. This gives the protein CASSPEGRRSQPQHF.

This clonotype was picked up many times. V is TRBV24-1 and J is TRBJ2-4; D is perhaps TRBD2 (5 bases). The CDR3 is 13 amino acids. Germline loops: CDR1 KGHDR, CDR2 SFDVKD. The V and J ends lost 6 bases and 3 bases respectively, with 8 bases between them. The CDR3, as DNA: TGTGCCACCAGTCCGACTAACAAAAACATTCAGTACTTC. Translated, it gives CATSPTNKNIQYF.